The present TCR beta chain was sequenced within a study of blood T cell repertoires in COVID-19 (dated by TCRdb to the early 2020s). Notes on the research overall: Samples covering the acute and convalescent phases of COVID-19 were provided by collaborators in the United States, Italy and Spain. The material from the prospective study consisted of cDNA or gDNA derived from T cells, B-cell-depleted T cells, or PBMCs. The repertoires were released in a freely available public database meant as a resource for research on the immune response to SARS-CoV-2. The dataset comprised deeply sampled blood TCRbeta repertoires from subjects exposed to, actively infected with, or recovered from COVID-19. Sample metadata almost always included a de-identified subject ID, COVID-19 status, age in years and sex. The samples were drawn from two sources: the first 160 participants of the ongoing ImmuneRACE study, and 1,200 or so subjects contributed by 6 global collaborators. Where HLA class I and class II types were available, the types were taken from metadata supplied by the sample provider, not from assay-based typing. Study-level results and caveats: Clinical and demographic metadata were provided uncurated, with the amount varying by source and participant.

Notes on this clone: Its antigen is not yet known. Base qualities are missing; no much larger clone stands one base away.

Enrolling through a virtual design, the prospective study's participants ranged in age from roughly 18 to 90 years and lived across more than 20 United States geographic areas. To assign participants to cohorts, the prospective study relied on clinical history that participants themselves reported in a screening survey and a study questionnaire. Exposed participants had been in contact, within 2 weeks of entering the study, with a person who had a PCR-confirmed or clinician-diagnosed case of COVID-19. In the prospective study, mobile phlebotomists collected whole blood, serum and a nasopharyngeal or oropharyngeal swab from each participant. Additional blood draws and questionnaires over an approximately two-month period could optionally be provided by prospective study participants. Blood samples from the prospective study were shipped frozen or at room temperature prior to DNA extraction. The CDR3 measures 15 amino acids from cysteine to phenylalanine. Kept here is only the CDR3 DNA, which spans 45 bases and is read in frame from base 1. V is clipped by 6 bases and J by 0 bases, and the sequence between their germline boundaries is 12 bases long. Per the germline V gene, SGHDT is the CDR1 and YYEEEE is the CDR2.

The immunoSEQ Assay, a bias-controlled multiplex PCR, was used to amplify TCRbeta CDR3 regions from genomic DNA. Turning to the authors' computational methods: Within the assay, amplification of reference gene primers was used to estimate how many nucleated cells each sample contained. To quantify the absolute abundance of each unique TCRbeta CDR3 rearrangement, sequence reads were collapsed and filtered. For each sample, productive Simpson clonality was calculated as the square root of Simpson's diversity index over productive rearrangements. The table comes from immuneACCESS by way of TCRdb, which keeps in-frame sequences with V and J called. Part of the clones is missing from these tables; in studies checked, under half for an unresolved V gene and the rest for unknown reasons. Clonal size and the V and J genes are those of that table, whereas D and trimming came from the DNA. The sample table holds a few hundred thousand clones, of which around 90% were seen once. Approximately 16% of the sample comes from the top ten.

Here the chain combines TRBV5-6 and TRBJ1-4, and TRBD1 may be the D gene, going by 5 matching bases. This TCR was sampled from a man aged 25-45 years who had been exposed to COVID-19. Input material: PBMCs or T cells enriched from blood (not recorded which). The DNA sequence is given as TGTGCCAGCACTCCGCGGGGGGCAACTAATGAAAAACTGTTTTTT. Translated, this gives CASTPRGATNEKLFF.